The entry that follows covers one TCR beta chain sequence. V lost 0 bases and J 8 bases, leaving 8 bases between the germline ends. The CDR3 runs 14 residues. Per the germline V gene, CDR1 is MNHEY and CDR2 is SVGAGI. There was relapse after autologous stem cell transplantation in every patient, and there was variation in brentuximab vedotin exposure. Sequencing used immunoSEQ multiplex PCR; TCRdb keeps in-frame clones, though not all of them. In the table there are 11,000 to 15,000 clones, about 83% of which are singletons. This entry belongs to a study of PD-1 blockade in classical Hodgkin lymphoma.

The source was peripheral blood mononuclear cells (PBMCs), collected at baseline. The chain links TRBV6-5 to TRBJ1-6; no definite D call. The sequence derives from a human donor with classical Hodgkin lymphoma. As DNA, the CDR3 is TGTGCCAGCAGTTACTCCGCTGGGGATTCACCCCTCCACTTT. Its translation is CASSYSAGDSPLHF.